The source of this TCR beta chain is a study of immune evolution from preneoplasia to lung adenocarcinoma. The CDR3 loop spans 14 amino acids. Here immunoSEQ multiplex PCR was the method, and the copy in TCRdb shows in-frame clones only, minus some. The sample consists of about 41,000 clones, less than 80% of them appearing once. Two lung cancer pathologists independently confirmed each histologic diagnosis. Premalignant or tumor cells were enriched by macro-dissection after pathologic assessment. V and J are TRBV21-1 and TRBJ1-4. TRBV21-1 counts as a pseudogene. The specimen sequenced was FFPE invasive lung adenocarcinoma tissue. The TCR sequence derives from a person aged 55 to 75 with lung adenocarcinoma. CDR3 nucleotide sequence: TGTGCCAGCAGCAGTGGGACCCTGGGGGAAAAACTGTTTTTT. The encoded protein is CASSSGTLGEKLFF.